Sequencing of this TCR beta chain was carried out in a study of neurological immune-mediated disorders. Study-wide findings and caveats: TCR-beta repertoires seemed private in all groups, with no expanded CDR3 amino acid sequences shared. Patients with HTLV-1-associated myelopathy showed the most TCR clonal expansion. Those with multiple sclerosis showed the least, falling below healthy controls.

V lost 4 bases and J 1 base, leaving 12 bases between the germline ends. The length of the CDR3 is 15 residues. Ten or more counts support this clonotype. Its antigen is undetermined. Time point defined: longitudinal time-point 1 (baseline). The unsorted libraries were generated from a total of 2 million PBMCs, which had been stored in RNAlater at -80 C. Each TCR transcript was tagged with a 10-nucleotide random UMI during 5'RACE. TCRdb passed the 5' RACE reads through MiXCR, listing each CDR3 protein once. Of some 38,000 distinct CDR3 sequences in the sample, 3% to 3.5% were seen once. Sequencing was carried out using PBMCs. The sequence was collected from a woman aged 55-70 years with multiple sclerosis. The genes are TRBV12-3 or TRBV12-4 and TRBJ2-3; weak D call: TRBD1 (6 bases). DNA for the CDR3: TGTGCCAGCAGTTCCCAGGGGCCTCGCACAGATACGCAGTATTTT. This codes for CASSSQGPRTDTQYF.